This T cell receptor beta chain was recovered during a study of spatial heterogeneity in lung cancer (dated by TCRdb to the late 2010s). Describing the broader study: More beta-chain than alpha-chain transcripts were consistently detected, likely reflecting higher beta-chain transcript abundance. TCR repertoire features were related to nonsynonymous mutation counts determined by whole-exome sequencing of tumor tissue. In the raw uncorrected reads, each unique combination of TCR and UMI appeared on average more than ten times. Both alpha and beta chains were TCR-sequenced in samples taken at surgery, namely 220 tumor regions, approximately 66 matched nontumor lung samples and approximately 58 PBMC samples. In non-small cell lung cancer, the study quantitatively compared TCR alpha and beta repertoires across several tumor regions, matched nontumor lung, and blood. Broader findings and caveats from the paper: Additional single-cell paired TCR alpha and beta sequencing was considered necessary to confirm, at a functional level, the hypothesis that regional TCRs recognize regional mutations. Ubiquitous expanded tumor TCRs were detected in blood more often at tumor resection than at routine follow-up.

This clonotype was detected only a few times. Its recognized antigen is unknown. No base quality information exists; no much larger clone differs at one position. The time point label of this sample denotes: sample taken at primary tumor resection. Without any cell sorting, TCR sequencing was performed on whole RNA extracted either from tumor and nontumor lung tissue or from cryopreserved PBMC samples. Donors were some 67 patients with early-stage, untreated non-small cell lung cancer from the lung TRACERx cohort. Patients were selected for TCR sequencing only if sufficient RNA was available from at least two tumor regions. To prepare the library, 5' RACE was applied. Sequencing took place on a NextSeq 500. To allow correction of PCR and sequencing errors, the TCR library protocol tagged every TCR cDNA molecule with a unique molecular identifier. In the original analysis: TCR identification, UMI-based error correction and CDR3 extraction were all carried out with Decombinator tools. TCRs above a frequency of 2 per 1,000, corresponding to the top 1% of the tumor frequency distribution, were defined as expanded. Rényi diversity was computed with the R vegan package after subsampling each repertoire 100 times to 5,000 TCRs. CDR3 similarity networks were built from amino acid triplet string-kernel similarity, connecting CDR3s with pairwise similarity above 0.82. TCRdb reanalyzed the raw reads on its own, using fastp at Q25 for trimming and MiXCR for clone calling, and kept in-frame beta chains. All rows with the same CDR3 protein become a single entry with the most common DNA and genes. The V and J calls shown here were made by TCRdb, not taken from the authors' results. The sample contains almost 75,000 distinct CDR3 sequences, about an eighth of them found a single time. The ten largest clonotypes hold approximately 7.2% of the sample.

Spanning cysteine to phenylalanine, the CDR3 consists of 14 amino acids. Solely the CDR3 DNA is kept, with 42 bases framed from the first base. Trimming at the junction amounts to 0 bases on V and 6 bases on J, and the germline ends lie 10 bases apart. For CDR1 and CDR2, the germline V gene lists SGHRS and YFSETQ. This specimen was PBMCs, taken at surgery. The TCR was taken from a male donor with early-stage non-small cell lung cancer. The rearrangement joined TRBV5-1 to TRBJ2-1; the D region possibly corresponds to TRBD2 (6 bases align). In nucleotide form, the sequence is TGCGCCAGCAGCTTGGGTAGCGGCGGCAATGAGCAGTTCTTC. Its protein product is CASSLGSGGNEQFF.